The present T cell receptor (beta chain) was sequenced within a study of blood T cell repertoires in COVID-19. Trimming took 6 bases from V and 2 from J; bases not matched to a gene: 9. The CDR3 consists of 17 residues. Germline V gene sequence: CDR1 SGHVS, CDR2 FNYEAQ. The repertoire was sequenced with immunoSEQ multiplex PCR; TCRdb's copy has only in-frame clones and lacks some. The sample records more than 200,000 clones, 65% to 85% being singletons. This chain links TRBV7-6 with TRBJ2-2; 10 bases map to TRBD2. This TCR was recovered from a woman aged 80 or older with acute or convalescent COVID-19. The sequencing input was peripheral blood. The CDR3: CASRGAAGGPNTGELFF. For the CDR3, the DNA is TGTGCCAGCAGGGGGGCAGCGGGAGGGCCAAACACCGGGGAGCTGTTTTTT.